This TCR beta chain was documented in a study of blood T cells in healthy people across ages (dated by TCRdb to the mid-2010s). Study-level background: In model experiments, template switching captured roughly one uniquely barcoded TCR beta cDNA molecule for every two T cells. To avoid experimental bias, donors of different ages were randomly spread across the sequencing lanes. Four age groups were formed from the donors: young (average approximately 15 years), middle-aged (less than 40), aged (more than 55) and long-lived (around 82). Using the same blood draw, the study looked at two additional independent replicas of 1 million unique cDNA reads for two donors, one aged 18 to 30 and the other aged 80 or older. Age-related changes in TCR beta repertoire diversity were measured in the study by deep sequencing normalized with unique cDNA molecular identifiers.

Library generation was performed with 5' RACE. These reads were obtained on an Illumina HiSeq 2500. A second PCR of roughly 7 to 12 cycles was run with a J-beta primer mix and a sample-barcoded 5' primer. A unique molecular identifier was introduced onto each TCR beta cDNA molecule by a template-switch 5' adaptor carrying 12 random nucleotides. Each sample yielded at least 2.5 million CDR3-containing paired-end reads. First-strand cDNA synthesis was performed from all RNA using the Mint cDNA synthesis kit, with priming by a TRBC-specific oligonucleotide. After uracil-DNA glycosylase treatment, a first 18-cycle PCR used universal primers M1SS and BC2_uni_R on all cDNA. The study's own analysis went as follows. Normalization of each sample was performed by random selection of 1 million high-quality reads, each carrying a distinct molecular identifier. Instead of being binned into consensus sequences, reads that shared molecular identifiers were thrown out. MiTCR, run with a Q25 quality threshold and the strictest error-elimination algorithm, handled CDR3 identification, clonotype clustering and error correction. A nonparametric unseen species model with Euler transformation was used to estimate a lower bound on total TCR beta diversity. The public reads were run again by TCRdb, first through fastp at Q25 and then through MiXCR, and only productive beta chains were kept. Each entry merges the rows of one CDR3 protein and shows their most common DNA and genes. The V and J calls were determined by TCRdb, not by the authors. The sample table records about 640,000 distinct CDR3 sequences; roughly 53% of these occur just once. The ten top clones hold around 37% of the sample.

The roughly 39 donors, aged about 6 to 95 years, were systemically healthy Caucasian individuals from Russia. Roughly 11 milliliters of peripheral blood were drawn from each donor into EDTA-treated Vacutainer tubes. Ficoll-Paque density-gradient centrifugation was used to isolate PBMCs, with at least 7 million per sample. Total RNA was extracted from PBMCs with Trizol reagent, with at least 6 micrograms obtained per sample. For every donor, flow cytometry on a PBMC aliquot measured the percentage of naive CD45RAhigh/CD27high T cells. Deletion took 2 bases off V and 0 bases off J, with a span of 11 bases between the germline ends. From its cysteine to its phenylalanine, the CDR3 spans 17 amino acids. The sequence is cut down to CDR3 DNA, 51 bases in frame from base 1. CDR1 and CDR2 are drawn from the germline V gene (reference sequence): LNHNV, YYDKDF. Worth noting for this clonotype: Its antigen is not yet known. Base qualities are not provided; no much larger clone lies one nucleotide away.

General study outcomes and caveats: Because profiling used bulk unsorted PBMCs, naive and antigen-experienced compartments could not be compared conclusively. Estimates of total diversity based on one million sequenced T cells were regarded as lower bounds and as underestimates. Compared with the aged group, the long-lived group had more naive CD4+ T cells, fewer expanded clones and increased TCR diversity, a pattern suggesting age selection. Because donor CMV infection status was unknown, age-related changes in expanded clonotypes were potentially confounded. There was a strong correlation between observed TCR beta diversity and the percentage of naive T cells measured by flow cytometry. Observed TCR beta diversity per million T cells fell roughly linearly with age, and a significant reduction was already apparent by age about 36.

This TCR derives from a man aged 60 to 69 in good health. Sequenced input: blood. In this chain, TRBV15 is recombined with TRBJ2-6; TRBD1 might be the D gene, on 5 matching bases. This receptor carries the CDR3 CATSRRGLPSGANVLTF. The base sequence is TGTGCCACCAGCAGAAGGGGTCTACCCTCTGGGGCCAACGTCCTGACTTTC. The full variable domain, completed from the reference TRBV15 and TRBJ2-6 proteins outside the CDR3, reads DAMVIQNPRYQVTQFGKPVTLSCSQTLNHNVMYWYQQKSSQAPKLLFHYYDKDFNNEADTPDNFQSRRPNTSFCFLDIRSPGLGDTAMYLCATSRRGLPSGANVLTFGAGSRLTVL.